This record looks at one T cell receptor (beta chain) sequence and its context. The specificity of this receptor is unknown. No base quality values were provided; no much bigger clone lies one nucleotide off. The CDR3 sequence holds 17 residues, the cysteine and phenylalanine included. Only CDR3 DNA remains: 51 bases, in frame from the first base. The germline ends are 20 bases apart after V is trimmed by 6 bases and J by 2 bases. CDR1 and CDR2, looked up from the germline V gene (reference sequence), are MNHEY and SMNVEV. Libraries were prepared through the immunoSEQ multiplex PCR assay. TCRdb took this table from immuneACCESS and kept in-frame rearrangements with V and J called. Such tables lack part of the clones; where checked against another copy, unresolved V genes explain under half of the gap, and the rest is unexplained. The sample table shows some 58,000 clones, and 87% are seen once. The ten most abundant clones make up about 13% of the sample.

The entry originates in a study of control samples from healthy donors and cancer patients (dated by TCRdb to about 2020). The chain is made from TRBV27 and TRBJ1-5, with no reliable assignment of the D segment. The clonotype was recovered from a woman in her sixties or seventies with lung cancer. Material for sequencing was PBMCs. The nucleotide sequence reads as follows: TGTGCCAGCAGATTGCGGGGAGGTCGGGTCGGCAATCAGCCCCAGCATTTT. Its translation is CASRLRGGRVGNQPQHF.